The source of this T cell receptor (beta chain) is a study of STAT5B mutations in CD4+ large granular lymphocyte leukemia (dated 2022 in TCRdb). Notes on the research overall: Among healthy controls, the CDR3 'QG' motif was associated with a particular HLA allele. TCRbeta repertoires of CD4+ T-cell large granular lymphocyte leukemia patients were compared with those of healthy blood donors. The purity of purified fractions was confirmed by flow cytometry on FACSCanto II or FACSVerse to exceed 95% among lymphocytes.

Buffy coats from around 37 blood donors, supplied by the Finnish Red Cross blood service, were used as healthy controls. All TCR-sequenced material derived from peripheral blood: patient blood samples and healthy donor buffy coats. Peripheral blood mononuclear cells were isolated by Ficoll-Hypaque gradient centrifugation. CD4+ cells were magnetically purified from the buffy coats of healthy controls. Genomic DNA was extracted using the Gentra Puregene Cell and Tissue kit, and a Qubit 2.0 fluorometer was used to quantify it. Based on the germline V gene (reference sequence), the CDR1 and CDR2 sequences are LNHDA and SQIVND. V is clipped by 7 bases and J by 5 bases, and the sequence between their germline boundaries is 18 bases long. Including cysteine and phenylalanine, the CDR3 has 15 amino acids. Only CDR3 DNA remains: 45 bases, in frame from the first base. The immunoSEQ assay at survey resolution was used to sequence TCRbeta rearrangements from genomic DNA. For the original study's pipeline: A lowest detectable productive clonotype frequency of 2.59 x 10-5 was observed in the TCR sequencing data. Analyses included only productive TCRbeta rearrangements, meaning complete and in-frame sequences. The clonality of each sample was calculated as Simpson clonality in the immunoSEQ Analyzer version 3.0. Clones were binned by frequency as very rare, small, medium, large (1-20%) or hyperexpanded (>20%). Generation probabilities were estimated with OLGA 1.2.3, V-gene circos plots were generated with VDJtools, specificities were searched for in VDJdb, and CDR3 motifs were identified with GLIPH. What TCRdb holds here is the immuneACCESS table cut down to in-frame rearrangements. Part of the clones is not present; checked against another copy, under half of the missing clones reflect an unresolved V gene, and the others are unexplained. Clone size and V and J calls were adopted from that table, with D and trimming inferred from the DNA. The sample table contains nearly 35,000 clones; only one count was recorded for more than 65% of them. Approximately 2.4% of the sample rests with the top ten.

Overall study outcomes, separate from this receptor: Data were not HLA-matched; higher clonality in CD4+ versus CD8+ T-LGLL could reflect the relatively small sample size. Main leukemic clonotypes were private to each patient, although 25% to 30% appeared at low frequency in other patients' non-leukemic repertoires. TRBV06-family usage was enriched among the top patient clones (8/27) compared with healthy controls (2/35). Compared with healthy CD4+ repertoires, CD4-sorted patient repertoires appeared more clonal, and this difference remained even after the putative leukemic clones were removed.

As regards this clone: The antigen this receptor binds is unknown. The sample holds no much larger clone one base away, and base qualities are not on file.

Here the chain combines TRBV19 and TRBJ2-1, with the D gene not clear enough to name. The receptor was derived from a human donor in good health. Sequencing was carried out using CD4+ T cells from blood buffy coats. The DNA sequence is TGTGCCAGTACCCCAGTTGCCACGGGTAACAATGAGCAGTTCTTC. It encodes CASTPVATGNNEQFF.